The clone carrying this TCR beta chain was recorded a few times. Its antigen is not known. At one boundary the junction diverges from the germline segment, which might be a read error. This CDR3 comprises 16 residues. Germline CDR1 and CDR2: SSHAT and FNYEAQ (reference sequence). The entry originates in a study of beta chain features in type 1 diabetes. CD4+ naive, central memory, regulatory and stem cell-like memory subsets were isolated by sorting on CD45RO/CCR7/CD25/CD127/CD95/CD27. Of the isolated RNA, all was reverse transcribed, and so the sequenced material was expressed TCRB transcripts. The assay was immunoSEQ multiplex PCR, and TCRdb's table has in-frame clones only and misses some. The table records roughly 260,000 clones, about 20% of them present only once. Whole-study findings and limits: Whether HLA type influences TCRB rearrangement remained unresolved here. A moderate, significant TCRB CDR3 shortening appeared in type 1 diabetes across four CD4+ subsets. For cells with high TCR expression, cDNA sequencing could yield over-representation. The similarity of naive, central memory and Treg TCRB repertoires appeared greater among patients than among healthy donors.

This chain uses TRBV7-7 with TRBJ2-1; 10 bases agree with TRBD1. The receptor was isolated from a woman aged 35 to 49 with type 1 diabetes. Material: naive CD4+ T cells from blood. CDR3 DNA sequence: TGTGCTAGCAGCTCGGGACAGGGGAGCTCCTACAATGAGCAGTTCTTC. Protein product: CASSSGQGSSYNEQFF.